These 27 T cell receptor beta chains were all obtained from the same sample, sequenced in a study of shared clonotypes between healthy human individuals. Sequencing was performed with immunoSEQ multiplex PCR; in TCRdb, only in-frame clones are kept and a portion is missing. Among about 750,000 clones listed, around 93% were seen once. CD45RO-negative, CCR7-positively selected cells formed the naive CD8 fraction, excluding terminally differentiated effector memory CD45RA+ cells. Material for sequencing was naive CD8+ T cells sorted from blood. Receptors originate from a man under 40 in good health.

V gene TRBV15 combines with J gene TRBJ2-6; possibly TRBD1 for D (6 bases). Trimming pared 9 bases from V and 4 bases from J, leaving 19 bases between. CDR3 length equals 16 residues. CDR1 and CDR2 from the germline V gene are LNHNV and YYDKDF (reference sequence). Here the CDR3 DNA reads TGTGCCACTGGGGGACATCCGGCGTCCGGGGCCAACGTCCTGACTTTC. Translation gives CATGGHPASGANVLTF.

The chain employs TRBV7-2 and TRBJ2-1, with TRBD1 matching over 7 bases. The germline V gene has CDR1 SGHTA and CDR2 FQGNSA. CDR3 length: 15 residues. V lost 1 base, J lost 3 bases, and 3 bases stayed unmatched. The CDR3 nucleotides read TGTGCCAGCAGCTTAGAGAGGGGGCTCTACAATGAGCAGTTCTTC. Protein: CASSLERGLYNEQFF.

The chain carries TRBV5-6 and TRBJ2-5; 8 bases align to TRBD2. CDR3 length: 15 amino acids. Germline V gene data show CDR1 as SGHDT and CDR2 as YYEEEE. The V segment lost 3 bases and the J segment 2 bases; nucleotides outside the gene matches: 6. CDR3: CASSWASGPQETQYF. The CDR3 nucleotides read TGTGCCAGCAGCTGGGCTAGCGGGCCACAAGAGACCCAGTACTTC.

The rearrangement uses TRBV7-8 and TRBJ2-3; TRBD2 aligns across 7 bases. The germline V gene has CDR1 SGHVS and CDR2 FQNEAQ. This CDR3 contains 14 residues. V dropped 5 bases and J dropped 1; count of bases not matched to a gene: 3. The CDR3 DNA is TGTGCCAGCAGCCTAACTAGCGGCACAGATACGCAGTATTTT. Its protein is CASSLTSGTDTQYF.

V and J are TRBV13 and TRBJ2-1; 9 bases match TRBD1. This CDR3 is built from 14 residues. Germline CDR1 PRHDT, CDR2 FYEKMQ (reference sequence). Trimming cost V 0 bases and J 9 bases; bases outside gene matches: 3. The CDR3 nucleotides read TGTGCCAGCAGCTTAGGACAGGGGGCGGGTGAGCAGTTCTTC. Amino acids: CASSLGQGAGEQFF.

In the case of this clone: The identical CDR3 is also encoded by other nucleotide sequences in the sample. The rearrangement uses TRBV30 and TRBJ2-7, with 8 positions matching TRBD2. Germline values: CDR1 GTSNPN, CDR2 SVGIG (reference sequence). The CDR3 runs to 13 residues. J lost 3 bases, V lost 0 bases, and 1 base had no gene match. CDR3 amino acids: CAWSVLADYEQYF. CDR3 DNA: TGTGCCTGGAGTGTACTAGCGGACTACGAGCAGTACTTC.

The genes are TRBV4-1 and TRBJ2-7; 9 bases agree with TRBD2. CDR1 is MGHRA, CDR2 YSYEKL, per germline. Trimming cost V 1 base and J 5 bases; bases outside gene matches: 9. CDR3 size: 16 residues. The CDR3, as DNA: TGCGCCAGCAGCCAAGGTGGCGGGAGGGCCAAAGACGAGCAGTACTTC. Encoded protein: CASSQGGGRAKDEQYF.

This chain connects TRBV7-9 to TRBJ2-5; no clear D gene. Looked up from germline, CDR1 is SEHNR and CDR2 is FQNEAQ (reference sequence). The V and J ends lost 3 bases and 4 bases respectively, with 18 bases between them. The CDR3 is 16 residues long. The CDR3 coding sequence is TGTGCCAGCAGCTTTCTCCGGGCCAAGGGCCCAGAGACCCAGTACTTC. Protein sequence: CASSFLRAKGPETQYF.

This chain links TRBV7-9 with TRBJ2-5, with 12 bases that match TRBD1. Germline CDR1 and CDR2: SEHNR and FQNEAQ (reference sequence). Trimming removed 7 bases from V and 5 bases from J; junction bases left unmatched: 8. The CDR3 extends over 15 amino acids. This chain's CDR3 is CASTPGQGAWETQYF. The CDR3 DNA sequence: TGTGCCAGCACACCGGGACAGGGGGCTTGGGAGACCCAGTACTTC.

The rearrangement links TRBV5-1 to TRBJ2-5; D is undetermined. With 3 bases removed from V and 0 bases from J, the gap between germline ends came to 6 bases. Germline-derived CDR1 and CDR2 are SGHRS and YFSETQ. This CDR3 is built from 13 residues. CDR3 DNA: TGCGCCAGCAGCTCATTGAACCAAGAGACCCAGTACTTC. It codes for CASSSLNQETQYF.

DNA of the CDR3: TGTGCCAGCAGTTCGGACGGGACAGTGAGACACTACGAGCAGTACTTC. Translating it yields CASSSDGTVRHYEQYF. The chain combines TRBV28 with TRBJ2-7; 7 bases map to TRBD1. This CDR3 is built from 16 residues. Germline values: CDR1 MDHEN, CDR2 SYDVKM. Trimming took 4 bases from V and 3 from J; bases not matched to a gene: 12.

V is TRBV5-8 and J is TRBJ1-5, with D possibly matching TRBD1 (5 bases). The CDR3 covers 14 residues. The germline V gene has CDR1 SGHTS and CDR2 YDEGEE. Trimming left V 0 bases short and J 5 bases short, with 9 bases between. The CDR3 reads CASSLAAGHQPQHF. CDR3 coding DNA: TGTGCCAGCAGCTTGGCGGCAGGGCATCAGCCCCAGCATTTT.

The rearrangement joins TRBV6-6 to TRBJ2-1, with 11 bases fitting TRBD2. Germline CDR1 reads MNHNY; CDR2 reads SVGAGI (reference sequence). The CDR3 covers 16 residues. J lost 9 bases, V lost 2 bases, and 9 bases had no gene match. This CDR3 is CASSYGLAGGFGEQFF. As DNA, the CDR3 is TGTGCCAGCAGTTACGGCCTAGCGGGAGGTTTTGGTGAGCAGTTCTTC.

CDR3 protein: CASAGVRGQISYNEQFF. CDR3 coding DNA: TGTGCCTCCGCTGGGGTTCGGGGACAGATCTCCTACAATGAGCAGTTCTTC. V and J are TRBV27 and TRBJ2-1, with 7 bases identical to TRBD1. In germline, CDR1 is MNHEY, CDR2 SMNVEV (reference sequence). J lost 0 bases, V lost 11 bases, and 16 bases had no gene match. The CDR3 has 17 residues.

DNA of the CDR3: TGTGCCAGCAGCGTAGGTGACTGGGGTAGCTCCTACAATGAGCAGTTCTTC. This gives the protein CASSVGDWGSSYNEQFF. The rearrangement uses TRBV9 and TRBJ2-1; D ambiguous. The germline V gene encodes CDR1 SGDLS and CDR2 YYNGEE. Trimming left V 0 bases short and J 0 bases short, with 13 bases between. This CDR3 is 17 amino acids long.

V and J are TRBV10-3 and TRBJ2-3; 7 nucleotides match TRBD2. Germline CDR1 reads ENHRY; CDR2 reads SYGVKD. The V segment lost 2 bases and the J segment 0 bases; nucleotides outside the gene matches: 5. This CDR3 has 16 residues. This CDR3 is CAISEREGGSTDTQYF. DNA of the CDR3: TGTGCCATCAGTGAGAGGGAGGGCGGGAGCACAGATACGCAGTATTTT.

This chain connects TRBV28 to TRBJ2-7; possibly TRBD1 for D (6 bases). This CDR3 has 19 amino acids. CDR1 is MDHEN and CDR2 is SYDVKM in the germline V gene. V was clipped by 4 bases and J by 5 bases, with 30 bases between them. The CDR3 is CASSWTDRASGSVLDEQYF. The CDR3 bases are TGTGCCAGCAGTTGGACAGACCGAGCGAGTGGTTCTGTTTTAGACGAGCAGTACTTC.

The genes are TRBV4-2 and TRBJ2-1; D might be TRBD2 (6 bases). The CDR3 covers 17 residues. V dropped 0 bases and J dropped 8 bases, with 20 bases sitting between them. CDR1 is LGHNA, CDR2 YNFKEQ, per germline. The DNA for the CDR3 is TGTGCCAGCAGCCAAGATGAAGCCCGGAGGGGAATAGATGAGCAGTTCTTC. Its protein is CASSQDEARRGIDEQFF.

J is TRBJ2-1 and V is TRBV5-1; possibly TRBD2 for D (5 bases). The V end was cut by 3 bases, the J end by 0 bases, with 10 bases between. Germline V gives CDR1 SGHRS, CDR2 YFSETQ. The CDR3 is 15 amino acids. CDR3 region: CASSSAESSYNEQFF. Here the CDR3 DNA reads TGCGCCAGCAGCTCAGCGGAAAGCTCCTACAATGAGCAGTTCTTC.

V gene TRBV7-6 combines with J gene TRBJ2-1, with TRBD1 identical over 9 bases. The V gene's germline CDR1 is SGHVS and CDR2 FNYEAQ. The V gene end was trimmed by 5 bases and the J gene end by 8 bases; junction bases not matched to a gene: 10. This CDR3 region has 15 residues. The DNA for the CDR3 is TGTGCCAGCAGCCTCGGACAGGGGATAATCGATGAGCAGTTCTTC. Amino acid sequence: CASSLGQGIIDEQFF.

The rearrangement uses TRBV2 and TRBJ1-1; possible D gene TRBD1, 6 bases. V was cut by 5 bases and J by 6 bases, with 16 bases left in between. This CDR3 is built from 14 residues. Germline assignment: CDR1 SNHLY and CDR2 FYNNEI. In DNA form, the CDR3 reads TGTGCCAGCAGTACTAGTCCGGGGGGGCCTGAAGCTTTCTTT. Translated: CASSTSPGGPEAFF.

V usage is TRBV18 and J usage is TRBJ2-6; no definite D call. Germline lookup yields CDR1 KGHSH and CDR2 LQKENI. The germline V and J ends were trimmed by 7 bases and 2 bases, with 15 bases remaining between them. The CDR3 runs 16 residues. CDR3 nucleotides: TGTGCCAGCTTCCCCCCACAAGGTACTGGGGCCAACGTCCTGACTTTC. Its translation: CASFPPQGTGANVLTF.

Here the CDR3 DNA reads TGTGCCAGCAGCCAGATTCAGACCGCTGAAGCTTTCTTT. Its translation: CASSQIQTAEAFF. This chain uses TRBV14 with TRBJ1-1; D remains ambiguous. V dropped 3 bases and J dropped 6 bases, with 11 bases sitting between them. The CDR3 runs to 13 residues. The germline CDR1 and CDR2 sequences are SGHDN and FVKESK.

The rearrangement links TRBV29-1 to TRBJ2-5; TRBD1 is a possible D gene (5 bases). Trimming shortened V by 6 bases and J by 3 bases, and 14 bases separated the two germline ends. Looked up from germline, CDR1 is SQVTM and CDR2 is ANQGSEA. CDR3 size: 13 residues. This chain's CDR3 is CSVSRASKETQYF. The CDR3 DNA reads as TGCAGCGTATCCAGGGCCTCGAAAGAGACCCAGTACTTC.

The chain has TRBV4-1 and TRBJ1-4; no definite D call. Per germline, CDR1 MGHRA and CDR2 YSYEKL. Trimming removed 1 base at V and 4 bases at J, with 16 bases between. CDR3 length: 17 residues. This chain's CDR3 is CASSQGSTSADNEKLFF. In DNA, the CDR3 is TGCGCCAGCAGCCAAGGGTCGACTTCGGCAGATAATGAAAAACTGTTTTTT.

On this clone itself: Distinct nucleotide sequences in the sample also encode this CDR3. V is TRBV2 and J is TRBJ2-1; D uncertain. Between the trimmed V and J ends, which lost 6 bases and 8 bases, there was a span of 5 bases. The CDR3 length is 10 residues. Germline values: CDR1 SNHLY, CDR2 FYNNEI. The CDR3 sequence is CASRGYEQFF. CDR3 in DNA: TGTGCCAGCAGGGGATATGAGCAGTTCTTC.

The chain links TRBV7-9 to TRBJ2-7; TRBD2 aligns across 8 bases. Germline-derived CDR1 and CDR2 are SEHNR and FQNEAQ (reference sequence). V gave up 3 bases and J gave up 9 bases; unmatched junction bases: 13. The CDR3 sequence is 15 residues long. CDR3 coding DNA: TGTGCCAGCAGCTTCCCTGGTAGCGGGGCCCTGCGGCAGTACTTC. Residues: CASSFPGSGALRQYF.